This TCR beta chain was observed in a study of OX40 agonist ivuxolimab in advanced cancers. At the level of the study: Patients were dosed intravenously with ivuxolimab at 0.01 to 10 mg/kg every 2 weeks. Patients with prior anti-PD-1, anti-PD-L1 or anti-CTLA-4 therapy were eligible; about 40% had some.

Study-wide points: Some patients who did not respond also had low normalized T-cell clonal expansion. At 0.1 to 3.0 mg/kg and by week 6, CD4+ and CD8+ T cells in the blood had expanded clonally.

As concerns this clone: Its target is not known.

V was shortened by 7 bases and J by 0 bases, with 15 bases between the two germline ends. This CDR3 has 15 residues. Germline lookup yields CDR1 MNHEY and CDR2 SMNVEV (reference sequence). Some clones are missing from TCRdb's copy, which holds only in-frame ones; the method was immunoSEQ multiplex PCR. The data contain 70,000 to 75,000 clones, about 86% of them singletons. The rearrangement links TRBV27 to TRBJ1-2, with D possibly matching TRBD1 (5 bases). Sequenced material: CD4+ or CD8+ T cells sorted from blood, taken in a trial of the OX40 agonist ivuxolimab. The origin of this receptor is an adult with an advanced solid tumor such as melanoma, head and neck, liver or kidney cancer. The CDR3 here is CASTIQWTSNYGYTF. The DNA for the CDR3 is TGTGCCAGCACCATCCAATGGACATCTAACTATGGCTACACCTTC.